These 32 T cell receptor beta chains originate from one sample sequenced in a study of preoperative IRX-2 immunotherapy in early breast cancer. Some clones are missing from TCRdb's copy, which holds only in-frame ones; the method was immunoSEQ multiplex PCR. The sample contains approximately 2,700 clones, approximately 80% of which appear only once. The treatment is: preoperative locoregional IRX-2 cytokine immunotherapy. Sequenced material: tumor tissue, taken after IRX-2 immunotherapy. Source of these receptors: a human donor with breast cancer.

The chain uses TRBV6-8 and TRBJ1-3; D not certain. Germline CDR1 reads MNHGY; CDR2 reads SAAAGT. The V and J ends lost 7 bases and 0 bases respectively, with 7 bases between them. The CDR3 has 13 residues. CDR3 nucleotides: TGTGCCAGCATACCGAACTCTGGAAACACCATATATTTT. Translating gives CASIPNSGNTIYF.

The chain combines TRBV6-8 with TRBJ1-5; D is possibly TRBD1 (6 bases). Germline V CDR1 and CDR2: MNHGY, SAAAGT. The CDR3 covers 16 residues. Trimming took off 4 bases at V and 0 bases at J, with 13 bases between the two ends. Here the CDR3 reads CASSSRTAYSNQPQHF. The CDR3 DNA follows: TGTGCCAGCAGTTCACGGACAGCCTATAGCAATCAGCCCCAGCATTTT.

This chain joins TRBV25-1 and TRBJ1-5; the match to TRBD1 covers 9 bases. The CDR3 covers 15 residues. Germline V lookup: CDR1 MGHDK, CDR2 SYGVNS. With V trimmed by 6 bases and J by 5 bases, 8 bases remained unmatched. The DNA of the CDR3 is TGTGCCAGCAGCGGGACAGGGTCATATCATCAGCCCCAGCATTTT. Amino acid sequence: CASSGTGSYHQPQHF.

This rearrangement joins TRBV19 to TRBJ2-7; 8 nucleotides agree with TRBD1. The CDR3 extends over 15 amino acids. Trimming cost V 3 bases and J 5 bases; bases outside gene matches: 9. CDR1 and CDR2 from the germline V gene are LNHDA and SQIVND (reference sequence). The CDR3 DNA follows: TGTGCCAGTAGTATCCGCGGACAGGGTTCGAACGAGCAGTACTTC. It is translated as CASSIRGQGSNEQYF.

CDR3 nucleotide sequence: TGTGCCAGTAGTATCGAGGGAACCACCTATGGCTACACCTTC. Translated, it gives CASSIEGTTYGYTF. The chain has TRBV19 and TRBJ1-2; D remains unclear. With 3 bases removed from V and 4 bases from J, the gap between germline ends came to 12 bases. The CDR3 has 14 amino acids. CDR1 is LNHDA, CDR2 SQIVND, per germline (reference sequence).

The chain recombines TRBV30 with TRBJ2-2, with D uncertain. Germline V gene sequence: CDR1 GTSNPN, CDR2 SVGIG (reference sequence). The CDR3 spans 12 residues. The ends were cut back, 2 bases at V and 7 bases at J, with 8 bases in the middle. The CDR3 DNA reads TGTGCCTGGAGTCCCTCTGTCGGGGAGCTGTTTTTT. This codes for CAWSPSVGELFF.

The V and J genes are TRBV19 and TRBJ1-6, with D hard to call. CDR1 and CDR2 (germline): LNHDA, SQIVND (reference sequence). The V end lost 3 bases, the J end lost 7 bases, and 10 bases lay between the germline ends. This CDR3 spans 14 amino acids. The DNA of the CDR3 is TGTGCCAGTAGTATCCCCGGACGGAATTCACCCCTCCACTTT. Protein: CASSIPGRNSPLHF.

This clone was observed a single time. The CDR3 sequence is CASSGRGGTEAFF. Written as DNA, the CDR3 is TGTGCCAGCAGCGGCAGGGGAGGGACTGAAGCTTTCTTT. The rearrangement links TRBV9 to TRBJ1-1, with D possibly matching TRBD1 (6 bases). There are 13 residues in the CDR3. The germline V and J ends were trimmed by 3 bases and 5 bases, with 11 bases remaining between them. CDR1 is SGDLS and CDR2 is YYNGEE in the germline V gene. Full variable domain (rest looked up from reference TRBV9 and TRBJ1-1): DSGVTQTPKHLITATGQRVTLRCSPRSGDLSVYWYQQSLDQGLQFLIQYYNGEERAKGNILERFSAQQFPDLHSELNLSSLELGDSALYFCASSGRGGTEAFFGQGTRLTVV.

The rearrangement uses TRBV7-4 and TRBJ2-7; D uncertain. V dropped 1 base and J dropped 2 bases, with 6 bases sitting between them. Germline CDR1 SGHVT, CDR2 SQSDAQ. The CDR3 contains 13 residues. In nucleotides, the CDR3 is TGTGCCAGCAGCTTAGGTAGAACCTACGAGCAGTACGTC. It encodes CASSLGRTYEQYV.

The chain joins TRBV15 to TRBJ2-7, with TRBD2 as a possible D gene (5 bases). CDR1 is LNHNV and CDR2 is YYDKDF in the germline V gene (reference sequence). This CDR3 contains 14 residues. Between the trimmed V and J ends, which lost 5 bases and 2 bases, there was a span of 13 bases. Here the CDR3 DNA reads TGTGCCACCAGCCAACACCTCGGGGCCTACGAGCAGTACGTC. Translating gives CATSQHLGAYEQYV.

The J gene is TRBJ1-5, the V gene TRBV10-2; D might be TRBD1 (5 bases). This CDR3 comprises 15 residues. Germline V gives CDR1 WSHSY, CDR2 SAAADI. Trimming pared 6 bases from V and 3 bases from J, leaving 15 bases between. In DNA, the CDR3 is TGCGCCAGCAGGGACTCGACAGTGATCAATCAGCCCCAGCATTTT. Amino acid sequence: CASRDSTVINQPQHF.

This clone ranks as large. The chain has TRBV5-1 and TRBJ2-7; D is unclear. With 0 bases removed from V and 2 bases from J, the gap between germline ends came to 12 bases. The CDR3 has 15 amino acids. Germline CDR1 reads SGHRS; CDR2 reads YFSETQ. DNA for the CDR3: TGCGCCAGCAGCTTGGCCCTGGCATCCACCTACGAGCAGTACGTC. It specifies CASSLALASTYEQYV.

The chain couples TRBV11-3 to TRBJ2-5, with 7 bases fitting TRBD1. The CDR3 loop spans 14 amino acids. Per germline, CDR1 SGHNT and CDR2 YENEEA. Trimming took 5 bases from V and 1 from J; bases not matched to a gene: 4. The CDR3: CASSRGQSQETQYF. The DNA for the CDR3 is TGTGCCAGCAGCAGGGGACAGAGCCAAGAGACCCAGTACTTC.

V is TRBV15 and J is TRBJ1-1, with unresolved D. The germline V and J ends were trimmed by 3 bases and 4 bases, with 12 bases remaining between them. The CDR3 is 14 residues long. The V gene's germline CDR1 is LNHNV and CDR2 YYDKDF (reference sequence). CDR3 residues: CATSSHRAGTEAFF. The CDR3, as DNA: TGTGCCACCAGCAGTCACAGAGCGGGCACTGAAGCTTTCTTT.

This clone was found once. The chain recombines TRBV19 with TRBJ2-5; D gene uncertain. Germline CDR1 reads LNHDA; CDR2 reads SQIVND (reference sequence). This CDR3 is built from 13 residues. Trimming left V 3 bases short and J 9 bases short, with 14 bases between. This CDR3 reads CASSIHGVMAQYF. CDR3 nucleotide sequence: TGTGCCAGTAGTATTCACGGAGTGATGGCCCAGTACTTC.

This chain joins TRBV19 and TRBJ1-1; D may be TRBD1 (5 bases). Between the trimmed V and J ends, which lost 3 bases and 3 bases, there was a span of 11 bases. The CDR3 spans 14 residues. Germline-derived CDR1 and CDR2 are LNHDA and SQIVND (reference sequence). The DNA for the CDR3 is TGTGCCAGTAGTATTCGTTCGGGGGACACTGAAGCTTTCTTT. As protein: CASSIRSGDTEAFF.

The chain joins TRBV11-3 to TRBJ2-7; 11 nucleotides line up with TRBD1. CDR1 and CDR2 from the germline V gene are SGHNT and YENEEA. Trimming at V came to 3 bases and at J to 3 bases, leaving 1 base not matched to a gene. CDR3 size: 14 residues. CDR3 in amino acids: CASSLDRGLYEQYV. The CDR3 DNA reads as TGTGCCAGCAGCTTGGACAGGGGGCTCTACGAGCAGTACGTC.

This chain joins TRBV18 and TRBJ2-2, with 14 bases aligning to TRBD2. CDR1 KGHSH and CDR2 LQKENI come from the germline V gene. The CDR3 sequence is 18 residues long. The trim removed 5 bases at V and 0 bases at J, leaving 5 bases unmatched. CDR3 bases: TGTGCCAGCTCATCCGGGACTAGCGGGGGATCGAACACCGGGGAGCTGTTTTTT. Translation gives CASSSGTSGGSNTGELFF.

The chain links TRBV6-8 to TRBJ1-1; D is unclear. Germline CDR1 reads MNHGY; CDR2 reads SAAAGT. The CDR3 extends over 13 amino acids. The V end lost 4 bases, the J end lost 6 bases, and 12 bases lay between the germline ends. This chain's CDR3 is CASSSPPGPEAFF. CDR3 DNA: TGTGCCAGCAGTTCTCCACCCGGGCCTGAAGCTTTCTTT.

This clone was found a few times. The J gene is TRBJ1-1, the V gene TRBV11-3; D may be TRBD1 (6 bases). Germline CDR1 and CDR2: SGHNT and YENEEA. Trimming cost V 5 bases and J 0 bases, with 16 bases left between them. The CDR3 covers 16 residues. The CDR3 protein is CASSDSGGALNTEAFF. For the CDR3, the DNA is TGTGCCAGCAGCGATAGTGGGGGGGCCCTGAACACTGAAGCTTTCTTT.

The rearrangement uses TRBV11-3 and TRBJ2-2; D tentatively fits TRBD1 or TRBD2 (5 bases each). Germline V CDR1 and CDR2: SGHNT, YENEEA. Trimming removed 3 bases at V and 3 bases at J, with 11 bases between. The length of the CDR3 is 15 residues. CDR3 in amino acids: CASSLGRADTGELFF. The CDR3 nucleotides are TGTGCCAGCAGCTTGGGACGGGCAGACACCGGGGAGCTGTTTTTT.

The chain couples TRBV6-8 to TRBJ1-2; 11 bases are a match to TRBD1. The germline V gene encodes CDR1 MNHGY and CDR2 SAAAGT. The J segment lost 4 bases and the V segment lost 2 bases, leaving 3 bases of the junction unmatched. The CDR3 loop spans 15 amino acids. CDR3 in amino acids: CASSYDGTGGYGYTF. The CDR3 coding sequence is TGTGCCAGCAGTTACGATGGGACAGGGGGCTATGGCTACACCTTC.

The CDR3 is CASSQVAGGPQEAQYF. The DNA for the CDR3 is TGTGCCAGCAGCCAAGTAGCGGGGGGGCCCCAGGAAGCCCAGTACTTC. The chain has TRBV11-3 and TRBJ2-5; 11 bases map to TRBD2. Trimming cost V 5 bases and J 9 bases; bases outside gene matches: 14. The CDR3 consists of 16 residues. The V gene's germline CDR1 is SGHNT and CDR2 YENEEA.

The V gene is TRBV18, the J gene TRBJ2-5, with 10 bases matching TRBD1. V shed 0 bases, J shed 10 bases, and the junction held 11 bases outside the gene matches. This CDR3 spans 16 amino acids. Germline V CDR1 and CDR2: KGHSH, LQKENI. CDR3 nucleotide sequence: TGTGCCAGCTCACCACCAACGGCGGGACAGGGGTGGGACCAGTACTTC. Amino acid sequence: CASSPPTAGQGWDQYF.

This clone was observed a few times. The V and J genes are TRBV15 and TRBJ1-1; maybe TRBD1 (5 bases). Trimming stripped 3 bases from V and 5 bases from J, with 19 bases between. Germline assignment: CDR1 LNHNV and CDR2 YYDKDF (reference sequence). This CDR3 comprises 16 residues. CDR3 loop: CATSRDYGTGGTEAFF. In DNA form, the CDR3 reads TGTGCCACCAGCAGGGACTACGGGACGGGAGGGACTGAAGCTTTCTTT.

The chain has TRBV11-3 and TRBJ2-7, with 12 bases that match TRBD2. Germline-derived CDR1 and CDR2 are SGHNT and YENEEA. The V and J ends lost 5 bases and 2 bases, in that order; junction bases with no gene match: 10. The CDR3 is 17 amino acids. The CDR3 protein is CASSRQTTSGGTYEQYF. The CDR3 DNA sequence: TGTGCCAGCAGCCGACAGACTACTAGCGGGGGGACCTACGAGCAGTACTTC.

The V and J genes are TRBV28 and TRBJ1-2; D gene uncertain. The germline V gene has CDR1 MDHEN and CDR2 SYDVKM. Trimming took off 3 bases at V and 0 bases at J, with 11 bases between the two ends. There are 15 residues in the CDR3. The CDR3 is CASSLAHEANYGYTF. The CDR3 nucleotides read TGTGCCAGCAGTTTGGCACATGAAGCTAACTATGGCTACACCTTC.

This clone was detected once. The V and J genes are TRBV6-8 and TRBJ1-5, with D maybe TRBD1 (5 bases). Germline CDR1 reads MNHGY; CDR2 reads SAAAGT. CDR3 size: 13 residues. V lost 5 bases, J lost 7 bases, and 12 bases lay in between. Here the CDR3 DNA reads TGTGCCAGCAGTGCGGGGCTGGGGCAGCCCCAGCATTTT. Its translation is CASSAGLGQPQHF.

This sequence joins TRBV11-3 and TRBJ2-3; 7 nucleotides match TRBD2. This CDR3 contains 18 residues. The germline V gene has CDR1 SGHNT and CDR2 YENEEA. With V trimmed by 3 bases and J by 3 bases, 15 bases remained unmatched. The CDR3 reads CASSFYSRPGGLTDTQYF. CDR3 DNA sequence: TGTGCCAGCAGCTTTTATTCTCGGCCGGGAGGTCTTACAGATACGCAGTATTTT.

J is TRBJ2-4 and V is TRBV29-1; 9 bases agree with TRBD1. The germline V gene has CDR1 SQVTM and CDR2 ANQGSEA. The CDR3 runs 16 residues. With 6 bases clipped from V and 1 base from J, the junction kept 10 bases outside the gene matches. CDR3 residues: CSVATGGAVAKNIQYF. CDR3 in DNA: TGCAGCGTCGCTACAGGGGGCGCGGTGGCCAAAAACATTCAGTACTTC.

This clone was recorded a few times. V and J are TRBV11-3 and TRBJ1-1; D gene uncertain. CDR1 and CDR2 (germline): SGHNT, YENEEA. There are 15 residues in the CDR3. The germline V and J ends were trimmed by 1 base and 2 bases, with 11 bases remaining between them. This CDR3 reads CASSLVVTDNTEAFF. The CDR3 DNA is TGTGCCAGCAGCTTAGTCGTAACAGACAACACTGAAGCTTTCTTT.

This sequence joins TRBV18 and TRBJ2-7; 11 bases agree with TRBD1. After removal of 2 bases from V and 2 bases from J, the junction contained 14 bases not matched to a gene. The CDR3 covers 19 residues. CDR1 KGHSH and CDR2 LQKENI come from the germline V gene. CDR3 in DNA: TGTGCCAGCTCACCAGGGGGACAGGGGGACCTTCACTCAACCTACGAGCAGTACTTC. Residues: CASSPGGQGDLHSTYEQYF.